The entry below gives a single T cell receptor (beta chain) sequence along with its context. This sample was included in a study of blood T cell repertoires in COVID-19. The CDR3 runs 14 residues. V dropped 9 bases and J dropped 6 bases, with 18 bases sitting between them. CDR1 and CDR2 (germline): MNHNY, SVGAGI (reference sequence). The table came from immunoSEQ multiplex PCR; TCRdb's copy has only in-frame clones and leaves some out. Of 250,000 to 300,000 clones detected, around 83% appear once; the ten largest clones hold about 3.6%. Sample: peripheral blood. This receptor was identified in a young man with active or convalescent COVID-19. The V gene is TRBV6-6, the J gene TRBJ1-5; a weak D match, TRBD1 (5 bases). As DNA, the CDR3 is TGTGCCAGTACACGGGGGGGTCGGGGTCAGCCCCAGCATTTT. Its translation is CASTRGGRGQPQHF.